This T cell receptor (beta chain) originates from a study of cytotoxic CD8 clonotypes in ibrutinib-treated CLL. Turning to the study itself: Patients attained 25 or so partial and 2 complete responses; at median approximately 70 months, about 14 remained remitted while 12 progressed.

Findings of the study overall: Increased clonality at ibrutinib response gave way to a return toward baseline at progression.

Concerning this clone itself: The antigen is undetermined.

The protocol was immunoSEQ multiplex PCR, while the TCRdb copy is restricted to in-frame clones and leaves out a portion. The data contain some 150,000 clones, around 80% of them singletons. Germline lookup yields CDR1 MDHEN and CDR2 SYDVKM. This CDR3 contains 12 residues. With 5 bases clipped from V and 9 bases from J, the junction kept 5 bases outside the gene matches. The sample here was PBMCs, taken after 36 months of ibrutinib treatment. The chain joins TRBV28 to TRBJ1-1; 8 positions agree with TRBD1. The clonotype was recovered from a human donor with chronic lymphocytic leukemia. CDR3 DNA: TGTGCCAGCAGTCAGCGGACAGGGAAAGCTTTCTTT. It specifies CASSQRTGKAFF.